This TCR beta chain appears in the sequencing data of a study of shared clonotypes between healthy human individuals. For this clone: The target antigen is unknown. The identical CDR3 is also encoded by other nucleotide sequences in the sample.

Study-level results: Some clonotypes were shared by all four sorted-subset donors, while others were not shared. The non-shared ones had lower generation probabilities than the shared ones. The study found roughly 5% of naive CD4 clonotypes shared across a few donors. Clonotype sharing among donors, it was expected, would be affected by sequencing depth.

Clones were sequenced by immunoSEQ multiplex PCR, and TCRdb holds only the in-frame ones, with some missing. The sample includes over 2 million clones, around 95% of them seen just once. V lost 8 bases to trimming and J lost 2 bases, with 9 bases between them. The CDR3 is 12 amino acids. Germline CDR1 and CDR2: ENHRY and SYGVKD. V and J are TRBV10-3 and TRBJ2-5, with D unresolved. Specimen: naive CD4+ T cells sorted from blood. Described subset: CD45RA+ positively selected. The origin of this receptor is a man between 18 and 35 years old in good health. Written as DNA, the CDR3 is TGTGCCATCGGGAACGGACAAGAGACCCAGTACTTC. Translating it yields CAIGNGQETQYF.